The 10 T cell receptor beta chains below were found in one sample sequenced in a study of early T cells in non-severe SARS-CoV-2 infection. Each CDR3 protein is one row after TCRdb ran MiXCR on the 5' RACE reads. The sample records tens of thousands of distinct CDR3 sequences, around 9.3% being singletons. Sequenced material: whole blood. The receptors shown here come from an adult who was a healthcare worker with PCR-confirmed SARS-CoV-2 infection or an uninfected control (not recorded which).

This clonotype was recorded many times. The rearrangement links TRBV12-3 or TRBV12-4 to TRBJ2-3; 13 bases agree with TRBD2. The CDR3 covers 18 residues. Trimming took 5 bases from V and 0 from J; bases not matched to a gene: 8. The CDR3 loop reads CASSTTPGLAGSTDTQYF. CDR3 nucleotide sequence: TGTGCCAGCAGTACTACACCGGGACTAGCGGGGAGCACAGATACGCAGTATTTT.

The chain recombines TRBV2 with TRBJ2-7; 13 positions agree with TRBD2. The germline gives CDR1 SNHLY, CDR2 FYNNEI. The CDR3 covers 13 residues. The V gene end was trimmed by 6 bases and the J gene end by 4 bases; junction bases not matched to a gene: 0. The CDR3 sequence is CASRTSGRYEQYF. Written as DNA, the CDR3 is TGTGCCAGCAGGACTAGCGGGAGGTACGAGCAGTACTTC.

This clonotype was detected only once. The chain couples TRBV2 to TRBJ2-1; perhaps TRBD2 as D (6 bases). This CDR3 has 15 amino acids. V gave up 5 bases and J gave up 2 bases, with 13 bases separating them. CDR1 is SNHLY and CDR2 is FYNNEI in the germline V gene. CDR3 amino acids: CASSPRLATYNEQFF. In DNA form, the CDR3 reads TGTGCCAGCAGTCCCCGCCTAGCGACCTACAATGAGCAGTTCTTC.

At least ten counts were recorded for this clonotype. The chain has TRBV7-6 and TRBJ2-5; D uncertain. The germline V gene has CDR1 SGHVS and CDR2 FNYEAQ. V lost 1 base and J lost 1, with 7 bases in between. The length of the CDR3 is 14 residues. This chain's CDR3 is CASSLVGIQETQYF. In DNA form, the CDR3 reads TGTGCCAGCAGCTTAGTAGGGATCCAAGAGACCCAGTACTTC.

This clonotype was observed a few times. The rearrangement joins TRBV4-3 to TRBJ2-2; 10 bases line up with TRBD2. The CDR3 runs 17 residues. Germline CDR1 and CDR2: LGHNA and YSLEER. The V segment lost 5 bases and the J segment 2 bases; nucleotides outside the gene matches: 8. This CDR3 reads CASSAWASGGNTGELFF. As DNA, the CDR3 is TGCGCCAGCAGCGCCTGGGCTAGCGGGGGAAACACCGGGGAGCTGTTTTTT.

To note about this clonotype: An end of the junction does not agree with germline; a read error may underlie this. The chain uses TRBV5-1 and TRBJ2-7; 9 bases are shared with TRBD2. This CDR3 contains 15 residues. Per germline, CDR1 SGHRS and CDR2 YFSETQ. CDR3 protein: CASGLGTSGPYEQYF. The CDR3, as DNA: TGCGCCAGCGGCTTAGGAACTAGCGGGCCCTACGAGCAGTACTTC. Drawing the rest from reference TRBV5-1 and TRBJ2-7, the complete variable domain is KAGVTQTPRYLIKTRGQQVTLSCSPISGHRSVSWYQQTPGQGLQFLFEYFSETQRNKGNFPGRFSGRQFSNSRSEMNVSTLELGDSALYLCASGLGTSGPYEQYFGPGTRLTVT.

This clonotype was seen a few times. The rearrangement uses TRBV7-2 and TRBJ2-1; no clear D. CDR1 is SGHTA and CDR2 is FQGNSA in the germline V gene. The germline V and J ends were trimmed by 0 bases and 4 bases, with 7 bases remaining between them. CDR3 length: 14 amino acids. This chain's CDR3 is CASSLANSYNEQFF. CDR3 in DNA: TGTGCCAGCAGCTTAGCGAATAGTTACAATGAGCAGTTCTTC.

This clonotype was observed a handful of times. This rearrangement joins TRBV7-9 to TRBJ2-3, with 10 bases fitting TRBD2. CDR1 SEHNR and CDR2 FQNEAQ come from the germline V gene (reference sequence). V trimming: 4 bases; J trimming: 2 bases; junction bases outside the gene matches: 6. The CDR3 loop spans 16 amino acids. CDR3 region: CASSSSGRALTDTQYF. CDR3 in DNA: TGTGCCAGCAGCTCCAGCGGGAGGGCCCTCACAGATACGCAGTATTTT.

The sample holds many counts of this clonotype. V is TRBV7-9 and J is TRBJ2-3; 7 nucleotides align to TRBD2. CDR3 size: 15 residues. CDR1 SEHNR and CDR2 FQNEAQ come from the germline V gene (reference sequence). V gave up 6 bases and J gave up 0 bases; unmatched junction bases: 6. CDR3 residues: CASSPGRESTDTQYF. The CDR3 bases are TGTGCCAGCAGTCCTGGGCGGGAGAGCACAGATACGCAGTATTTT.

This clonotype was counted at least ten times. V gene TRBV2 combines with J gene TRBJ2-5, with 10 bases aligning to TRBD1. Germline V gene sequence: CDR1 SNHLY, CDR2 FYNNEI. The J segment lost 5 bases and the V segment lost 11 bases, leaving 11 bases of the junction unmatched. The CDR3 sequence is 14 residues long. In nucleotides, the CDR3 is TGTGCCCAGCCGGCGGACAGGGGGTTCGAGACCCAGTACTTC. This gives the protein CAQPADRGFETQYF.